The 32 T cell receptor beta chains in this list originate from one sample, sequenced in a study of control samples from healthy donors and cancer patients. The protocol was immunoSEQ multiplex PCR, while the TCRdb copy is restricted to in-frame clones and leaves out a portion. This sample has approximately 60,000 clones; about nine tenths occur once, and the top ten carry 1.2%. The sample consisted of PBMCs. The receptor set was obtained from a woman aged 50 to 65 with colorectal cancer.

The V gene is TRBV6-1, the J gene TRBJ2-3; D unclear. Germline V gene lookup returns CDR1 MNHNS and CDR2 SASEGT. The V end was cut by 2 bases, the J end by 4 bases, with 16 bases between. The CDR3 is 16 residues long. The chain's CDR3 is CASSERAPRFPDTQYF. The CDR3 bases are TGTGCCAGCAGTGAAAGGGCCCCACGTTTCCCAGATACGCAGTATTTT.

In its sample, this clone was seen a few times. The gene calls are TRBV6-5 and TRBJ1-2, with D tentatively TRBD1 (5 bases). CDR1 and CDR2 from the germline V gene are MNHEY and SVGAGI. The V gene lost 6 bases and the J gene lost 6 bases, with 11 bases spanning the gap. The CDR3 totals 12 residues. CDR3 sequence: CASRTGMNGYTF. For the CDR3, the DNA is TGTGCCAGCAGAACAGGAATGAATGGCTACACCTTC.

V gene TRBV6-5 combines with J gene TRBJ1-2; the D is unclear. V was clipped by 3 bases and J by 0 bases, with 14 bases between them. The CDR3 is made up of 16 amino acids. Germline lookup yields CDR1 MNHEY and CDR2 SVGAGI. CDR3 DNA: TGTGCCAGCAGTTATGACTACAAGGCTTCTAACTATGGCTACACCTTC. Its translation: CASSYDYKASNYGYTF.

The chain uses TRBV18 and TRBJ2-2; 8 nucleotides agree with TRBD1. Germline trimming cut 6 bases from V and 2 bases from J; bases unmatched to any gene: 5. This CDR3 has 15 residues. Germline V lookup: CDR1 KGHSH, CDR2 LQKENI. CDR3: CASSPRGPNTGELFF. The CDR3 DNA follows: TGTGCCAGCTCTCCCAGGGGGCCAAACACCGGGGAGCTGTTTTTT.

The rearrangement joins TRBV7-9 to TRBJ2-1, with 11 bases fitting TRBD2. The J segment lost 5 bases and the V segment lost 1 base, leaving 4 bases of the junction unmatched. The CDR3 is 16 amino acids. Germline CDR1 and CDR2: SEHNR and FQNEAQ (reference sequence). Here the CDR3 reads CASSLVFSGRDNEQFF. Here the CDR3 DNA reads TGTGCCAGCAGCTTAGTATTTAGCGGGAGGGACAATGAGCAGTTCTTC.

The CDR3 protein is CASSYGGSPTDTQYF. The CDR3 region has the DNA TGTGCCAGCAGCTACGGTGGGAGCCCGACAGATACGCAGTATTTT. This rearrangement joins TRBV11-3 to TRBJ2-3, with D possibly matching TRBD2 (5 bases). Germline V lookup: CDR1 SGHNT, CDR2 YENEEA. Trimming shortened V by 4 bases and J by 3 bases, and 14 bases separated the two germline ends. The CDR3 runs 15 residues. The whole variable domain, filled in from reference TRBV11-3 and TRBJ2-3, reads EAGVVQSPRYKIIEKKQPVAFWCNPISGHNTLYWYLQNLGQGPELLIRYENEEAVDDSQLPKDRFSAERLKGVDSTLKIQPAELGDSAVYLCASSYGGSPTDTQYFGPGTRLTVL.

This chain links TRBV7-9 with TRBJ1-3; maybe TRBD1 (6 bases). Germline V gene lookup returns CDR1 SEHNR and CDR2 FQNEAQ (reference sequence). The CDR3 spans 15 residues. V lost 4 bases and J lost 1, with 11 bases in between. CDR3 sequence: CASSSDRGSGNTIYF. The DNA for the CDR3 is TGTGCCAGCAGCTCCGATAGGGGGTCTGGAAACACCATATATTTT.

The chain carries TRBV7-3 and TRBJ1-2; D might be TRBD1 (5 bases). CDR3 length equals 13 residues. Germline V CDR1 and CDR2: SGHTA, FQGTGA. Trimming took off 1 base at V and 4 bases at J, with 7 bases between the two ends. The CDR3 DNA is TGTGCCAGCAGCTTAAACGGGGCCTATGGCTACACCTTC. Translated, it gives CASSLNGAYGYTF.

The rearrangement uses TRBV6-5 and TRBJ1-2; possible D gene TRBD1, 6 bases. This CDR3 contains 13 residues. Per the germline V gene, CDR1 is MNHEY and CDR2 is SVGAGI. Trimming pared 2 bases from V and 7 bases from J, leaving 11 bases between. CDR3 amino acids: CASSYRGWFGYTF. The CDR3 DNA follows: TGTGCCAGCAGTTACAGGGGGTGGTTTGGCTACACCTTC.

The CDR3 region has the DNA TGTGCCAGCATCACCGGGGGGGTGACTAGCGGTACAGATACGCAGTATTTT. The encoded protein is CASITGGVTSGTDTQYF. The chain links TRBV11-2 to TRBJ2-3; 9 bases match TRBD2. This CDR3 spans 17 amino acids. Germline trimming cut 7 bases from V and 3 bases from J; bases unmatched to any gene: 14. Germline CDR1 SGHAT, CDR2 FQNNGV.

This clone was observed a single time. The V call is TRBV6-5, the J call TRBJ1-1; D remains unclear. There are 12 residues in the CDR3. The V gene's germline CDR1 is MNHEY and CDR2 SVGAGI. The germline V and J ends were trimmed by 10 bases and 4 bases, with 13 bases remaining between them. This chain's CDR3 is CATVGSSTEAFF. The DNA for the CDR3 is TGTGCCACAGTGGGGAGTAGCACTGAAGCTTTCTTT.

This rearrangement joins TRBV6-2 or TRBV6-3 to TRBJ1-2; the D gene is possibly TRBD1 (5 bases). V was trimmed by 3 bases and J by 6 bases, leaving 17 bases between them. The CDR3 contains 15 residues. Germline loops: CDR1 MNHEY, CDR2 SVGEGT. The CDR3 coding sequence is TGTGCCAGCAGTTATCAACGCCAGGGCGAAGATGGCTACACCTTC. The encoded protein is CASSYQRQGEDGYTF.

This sequence joins TRBV5-1 and TRBJ2-1; the match to TRBD1 covers 11 bases. The CDR3 has 15 residues. CDR1 and CDR2 (germline): SGHRS, YFSETQ. The J segment lost 6 bases and the V segment lost 7 bases, leaving 9 bases of the junction unmatched. The CDR3 here is CASGPGTGGINEQFF. In DNA form, the CDR3 reads TGCGCCAGCGGCCCCGGGACAGGGGGGATCAATGAGCAGTTCTTC. Based on the CDR3 plus reference TRBV5-1 and TRBJ2-1, the full variable domain is KAGVTQTPRYLIKTRGQQVTLSCSPISGHRSVSWYQQTPGQGLQFLFEYFSETQRNKGNFPGRFSGRQFSNSRSEMNVSTLELGDSALYLCASGPGTGGINEQFFGPGTRLTVL.

The chain uses TRBV27 and TRBJ1-1, with TRBD1 as a possible D gene (6 bases). V lost 5 bases and J lost 1, with 8 bases in between. The CDR3 spans 13 residues. Germline CDR1 MNHEY, CDR2 SMNVEV (reference sequence). For the CDR3, the DNA is TGTGCCAGCAGTATGGACAGGAACACTGAAGCTTTCTTT. Translation gives CASSMDRNTEAFF.

The chain is built from TRBV9 and TRBJ1-1; D is perhaps TRBD1 (5 bases). V was pared by 5 bases and J by 4 bases, with 18 bases between. The CDR3 is 15 residues long. Germline CDR1 is SGDLS and CDR2 is YYNGEE. CDR3 sequence (DNA): TGTGCCAGCAGTCCTATGGGGCAGGGAGGCACTGAAGCTTTCTTT. This codes for CASSPMGQGGTEAFF.

This chain links TRBV7-9 with TRBJ1-1; tentative D call: TRBD1 (6 bases). CDR3 length: 15 residues. The ends were cut back, 5 bases at V and 1 base at J, with 14 bases in the middle. Germline loops: CDR1 SEHNR, CDR2 FQNEAQ (reference sequence). CDR3 DNA sequence: TGTGCCAGCAGCCCATTTGGACAGCCGAACACTGAAGCTTTCTTT. Its translation is CASSPFGQPNTEAFF. The variable domain in full, with the rest retrieved from reference TRBV7-9 and TRBJ1-1, is DTGVSQNPRHKITKRGQNVTFRCDPISEHNRLYWYRQTLGQGPEFLTYFQNEAQLEKSRLLSDRFSAERPKGSFSTLEIQRTEQGDSAMYLCASSPFGQPNTEAFFGQGTRLTVV.

This clone has only one observation. The chain joins TRBV5-1 to TRBJ1-1; D is ambiguous. Germline-derived CDR1 and CDR2 are SGHRS and YFSETQ. The CDR3 is 13 amino acids. The V end lost 2 bases, the J end lost 4 bases, and 9 bases lay between the germline ends. CDR3 amino acids: CASSFDPGTEAFF. CDR3 coding DNA: TGCGCCAGCAGCTTTGACCCGGGCACTGAAGCTTTCTTT.

V gene TRBV27 combines with J gene TRBJ1-2; the D is unclear. The CDR3 is 12 amino acids. Trimming removed 5 bases from V and 1 base from J, with 5 bases in between. Per germline, CDR1 MNHEY and CDR2 SMNVEV (reference sequence). The CDR3 sequence: CASSTHNYGYTF. CDR3 in DNA: TGTGCCAGCAGTACCCATAACTATGGCTACACCTTC.

The V call is TRBV30, the J call TRBJ1-5; D is possibly TRBD1 (5 bases). CDR1 is GTSNPN and CDR2 is SVGIG in the germline V gene (reference sequence). This CDR3 region has 17 residues. V was shortened by 2 bases and J by 2 bases, with 19 bases between the two germline ends. CDR3 in amino acids: CAWSNFRGGFGNQPQHF. The CDR3 DNA reads as TGTGCCTGGAGTAATTTTAGGGGCGGTTTTGGCAATCAGCCCCAGCATTTT.

The chain is built from TRBV19 and TRBJ2-1; the match to TRBD1 covers 8 bases. The CDR3 runs 14 residues. V lost 6 bases to trimming and J lost 7 bases; unmatched junction nucleotides: 8. From germline, CDR1 is LNHDA and CDR2 SQIVND (reference sequence). The CDR3 nucleotides read TGTGCCAGTAGAGACAGGGGTTTTATGAATGAGCAGTTCTTC. Protein product: CASRDRGFMNEQFF.

The V call is TRBV13, the J call TRBJ1-5, with unresolved D. Germline CDR1 and CDR2: PRHDT and FYEKMQ (reference sequence). V lost 11 bases to trimming and J lost 1 base, with 9 bases between them. The length of the CDR3 is 12 residues. In nucleotides, the CDR3 is TGTGCCTGCTCTTTCAGCAATCAGCCCCAGCATTTT. Amino acid sequence: CACSFSNQPQHF.

This clone was recorded once. The V gene is TRBV30, the J gene TRBJ2-5, with D uncertain. The V gene lost 2 bases and the J gene lost 2 bases, with 12 bases spanning the gap. CDR3 size: 14 residues. Germline V CDR1 and CDR2: GTSNPN, SVGIG (reference sequence). Here the CDR3 DNA reads TGTGCCTGGAGTCCGGATGGGGTACAAGAGACCCAGTACTTC. Protein sequence: CAWSPDGVQETQYF.

The V and J genes are TRBV2 and TRBJ1-1; D not certain. V was shortened by 7 bases and J by 0 bases, with 9 bases between the two germline ends. This CDR3 spans 13 amino acids. CDR1 and CDR2 from the germline V gene are SNHLY and FYNNEI. CDR3 sequence (DNA): TGTGCCAGCATAACCAGCATGAACACTGAAGCTTTCTTT. This gives the protein CASITSMNTEAFF.

This clone was observed once. The chain couples TRBV11-2 to TRBJ2-1; a possible D gene is TRBD2 (7 bases). This CDR3 comprises 17 residues. The V end was cut by 4 bases, the J end by 4 bases, with 20 bases between. The germline CDR1 and CDR2 sequences are SGHAT and FQNNGV. The CDR3 bases are TGTGCCAGCAGCTCCCGGGGGGACCGGGGGCCGTACAATGAGCAGTTCTTC. Encoded protein: CASSSRGDRGPYNEQFF. Together with reference TRBV11-2 and TRBJ2-1, the CDR3 gives the full variable domain: EAGVAQSPRYKIIEKRQSVAFWCNPISGHATLYWYQQILGQGPKLLIQFQNNGVVDDSQLPKDRFSAERLKGVDSTLKIQPAKLEDSAVYLCASSSRGDRGPYNEQFFGPGTRLTVL.

The genes are TRBV5-1 and TRBJ2-7, with 12 bases matching TRBD2. J was trimmed by 3 bases and V by 2 bases; bases with no gene match: 3. From germline, CDR1 is SGHRS and CDR2 YFSETQ. This CDR3 has 15 residues. The CDR3 DNA is TGCGCCAGCAGCTTAGGACTAGCGGGAATCTACGAGCAGTACTTC. Residues: CASSLGLAGIYEQYF.

This chain links TRBV7-6 with TRBJ2-2; a possible D gene is TRBD1 (5 bases). CDR1 is SGHVS, CDR2 FNYEAQ, per germline. Trimming left V 4 bases short and J 3 bases short, with 21 bases between. The CDR3 consists of 18 residues. DNA for the CDR3: TGTGCCAGCAGCTACCCACCCCCTGCCGGCAGGGACACCGGGGAGCTGTTTTTT. This gives the protein CASSYPPPAGRDTGELFF.

Only one count was recorded for this clone. J is TRBJ2-3 and V is TRBV9; 10 bases are a match to TRBD2. This CDR3 has 16 amino acids. Germline V gene lookup returns CDR1 SGDLS and CDR2 YYNGEE. Trimming removed 3 bases from V and 0 bases from J; junction bases left unmatched: 4. In nucleotides, the CDR3 is TGTGCCAGCAGCGCCACTAGCGGGGAAAGCACAGATACGCAGTATTTT. Translated: CASSATSGESTDTQYF.

The chain employs TRBV6-6 and TRBJ1-5; D unclear. Germline CDR1 reads MNHNY; CDR2 reads SVGAGI (reference sequence). This CDR3 contains 13 residues. The ends were cut back, 2 bases at V and 2 bases at J, with 4 bases in the middle. In DNA form, the CDR3 reads TGTGCCAGCAGTTACAGGGGCAATCAGCCCCAGCATTTT. This codes for CASSYRGNQPQHF.

The chain links TRBV6-5 to TRBJ2-2; D perhaps matches TRBD2 (6 bases). Germline assignment: CDR1 MNHEY and CDR2 SVGAGI. With 6 bases removed from V and 9 bases from J, the gap between germline ends came to 20 bases. The length of the CDR3 is 15 residues. The CDR3 loop reads CASRAIGTASRELFF. DNA of the CDR3: TGTGCCAGCAGAGCAATAGGGACTGCTTCCCGGGAGCTGTTTTTT.

The rearrangement links TRBV11-2 to TRBJ1-2; 9 bases agree with TRBD1. The trim removed 7 bases at V and 4 bases at J, leaving 7 bases unmatched. Germline V lookup: CDR1 SGHAT, CDR2 FQNNGV. This CDR3 region has 14 residues. This chain's CDR3 is CASTPGQGAYGYTF. The CDR3 DNA is TGTGCCAGCACTCCGGGACAGGGAGCCTATGGCTACACCTTC.

The chain has TRBV5-1 and TRBJ2-7; D may be TRBD1 (6 bases). Germline lookup yields CDR1 SGHRS and CDR2 YFSETQ. The CDR3 has 15 residues. V gave up 1 base and J gave up 0 bases, with 11 bases separating them. DNA for the CDR3: TGCGCCAGCAGCTTGCTACAGGGAGCCTCCTACGAGCAGTACTTC. Translated: CASSLLQGASYEQYF.

V is TRBV5-1 and J is TRBJ2-1; either TRBD1 or TRBD2 may fit D (5 bases each). CDR1 is SGHRS, CDR2 YFSETQ, per germline. Trimming removed 3 bases from V and 4 bases from J, with 11 bases in between. CDR3 length: 14 residues. This chain's CDR3 is CASSSGTTYNEQFF. In DNA, the CDR3 is TGCGCCAGCAGCTCCGGGACCACATACAATGAGCAGTTCTTC.